This TCR beta chain was sequenced in a study of graft-versus-host responses after intestinal transplantation. Data came from immunoSEQ multiplex PCR; TCRdb stores just in-frame clones and leaves some out. The sample lists some 83,000 clones, 91% occurring once. Notes on this clone: What it binds is not known.

Trimming took off 2 bases at V and 4 bases at J, with 12 bases between the two ends. CDR1 and CDR2 from the germline V gene are MNHNS and SASEGT. CDR3 length: 15 amino acids. This receptor was obtained from a human donor who received an intestinal transplant. Sequences were derived from unstimulated CD4+ T cells sorted from spleen or lymph node cells, sampled before intestinal transplant. This chain connects TRBV6-1 to TRBJ1-3; D unresolved. The CDR3 region has the DNA TGTGCCAGCAGTGAAAGTCGAGGGCCGGGAAACACCATATATTTT. This sequence encodes CASSESRGPGNTIYF.